This T cell receptor beta chain comes out of a study of T cells after yellow fever vaccination. Findings and limits, study-wide: Bulk-population clonotypes that are abundant could appear as contaminants in FACS-sorted repertoires.

Using its own MiXCR run on the 5' RACE reads, TCRdb lists one record per CDR3 protein. The sample consists of roughly 240,000 distinct CDR3 sequences, roughly 6.2% of them appearing once. This clonotype occurred a few times. Its specificity is unknown. This CDR3 contains 15 residues. Germline V gene data show CDR1 as LGHNA and CDR2 as YNFKEQ. V was clipped by 2 bases and J by 4 bases, with 12 bases between them. The chain carries TRBV4-2 and TRBJ2-1; unclear D gene. The sequence was collected from a man aged 25-40 years who received the YFV17D yellow fever vaccine. The sample here was CD4+ T cells sorted from PBMCs, taken on the day of the yellow fever booster vaccination. CDR3 sequence reads: CASSQPSTEYNEQFF. The CDR3 region has the DNA TGTGCCAGCAGCCAACCCTCAACGGAATACAATGAGCAGTTCTTC.